This entry concerns a single T cell receptor beta chain. These data belong to a study of blood T cell repertoires in COVID-19. Sequencing used immunoSEQ multiplex PCR; TCRdb keeps in-frame clones, though not all of them. The sample yields 300,000 to 450,000 clones, around nine tenths seen once. In assigning cohorts, the study relied on participant-reported clinical history. V gave up 7 bases and J gave up 3 bases; unmatched junction bases: 4. Germline values: CDR1 ENHRY, CDR2 SYGVKD. The length of the CDR3 is 13 residues. Sequencing was performed on PBMCs or T cells enriched from blood (not recorded which). The receptor's source is a woman in her 30s who had been exposed to COVID-19. The gene calls are TRBV10-3 and TRBJ2-5; the match to TRBD2 covers 8 bases. Written as DNA, the CDR3 is TGTGCCATCACGGGAGGGGTGGAAGAGACCCAGTACTTC. As protein: CAITGGVEETQYF.